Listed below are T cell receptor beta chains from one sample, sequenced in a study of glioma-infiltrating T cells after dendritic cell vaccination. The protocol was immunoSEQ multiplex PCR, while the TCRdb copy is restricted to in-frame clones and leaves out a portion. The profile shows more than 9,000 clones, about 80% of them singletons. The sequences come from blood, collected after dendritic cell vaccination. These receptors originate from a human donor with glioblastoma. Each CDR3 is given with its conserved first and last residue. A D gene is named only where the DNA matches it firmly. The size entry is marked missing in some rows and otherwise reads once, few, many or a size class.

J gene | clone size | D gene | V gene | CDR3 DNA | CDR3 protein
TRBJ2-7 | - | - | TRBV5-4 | TGTGCCAGCCACCCGGGCAGGGACTCCTACGAGCAGTACTTC | CASHPGRDSYEQYF
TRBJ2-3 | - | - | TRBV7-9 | TGTGCCAGCAGCTTAGGGCAGCGGTTCACAGATACGCAGTATTTT | CASSLGQRFTDTQYF
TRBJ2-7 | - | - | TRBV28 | TGTGCCAGCAGTCAACCTCTACAGGGTAGTTCGGACTTC | CASSQPLQGSSDF
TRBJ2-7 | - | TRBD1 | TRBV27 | TGTGCCAGCAAAGACAGGGGGTGGACATACGAGCAGTACTTC | CASKDRGWTYEQYF
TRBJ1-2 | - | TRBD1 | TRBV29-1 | TGCAGCGTTGTCCCAGGGACAGGGAAGAACTATGGCTACACCTTC | CSVVPGTGKNYGYTF
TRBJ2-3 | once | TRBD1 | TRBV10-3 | TGTGCCATCAGTGCCCTCGAGGACAGGTTAGGACCAGATACGCAGTATTTT | CAISALEDRLGPDTQYF
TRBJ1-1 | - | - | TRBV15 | TGTGCCACCAGCAGAGTTCGGGGGGCGGGTACTGAAGCTTTCTTT | CATSRVRGAGTEAFF
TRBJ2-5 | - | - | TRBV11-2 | TGTGCCAGCAGCTCTAGTCAAGAGACCCAGTACTTC | CASSSSQETQYF
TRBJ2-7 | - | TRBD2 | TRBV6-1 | TGTGCCAGCAAACTAGCGGTATCCTACGAGCAGTACTTC | CASKLAVSYEQYF
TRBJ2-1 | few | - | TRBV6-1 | TGTGCCAGCGGTCGGACTTACGATCTTGAGCAGTTCTTC | CASGRTYDLEQFF
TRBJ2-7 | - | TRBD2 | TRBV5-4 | TGTGCCAGCAGACGAACTAGCGGGACGGACGAGCAGTACTTC | CASRRTSGTDEQYF
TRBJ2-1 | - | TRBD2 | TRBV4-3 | TGCGCCAGCAGCCAAGAGTTTAGCGGGAGCAGGTCCTACAATGAGCAGTTCTTC | CASSQEFSGSRSYNEQFF
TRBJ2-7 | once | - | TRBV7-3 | TGTGCCAGCAGCTACACAGGGTCCTACGAGCAGTACTTC | CASSYTGSYEQYF
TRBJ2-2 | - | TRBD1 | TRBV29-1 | TGCAGCGCCCGGACAGGGGGGACCGGGGAGCTGTTTTTT | CSARTGGTGELFF
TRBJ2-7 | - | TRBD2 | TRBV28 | TGTGCCACCCGATCCGGGACTAGCGGTTACGAGCAGTACTTC | CATRSGTSGYEQYF